This T cell receptor (beta chain) was found in a study of cytomegalovirus exposure and HLA in healthy donors. Study outcomes and limitations: The majority of TCR sequences were rare, yet some public TCRs appeared in many donors.

Primers for the PCR totalled 60 Vbeta and 13 Jbeta. The table came from immunoSEQ multiplex PCR; TCRdb's copy has only in-frame clones and leaves some out. Recorded for this sample: 150,000 or so clones. Comment on this clone: The antigen remains undetermined.

Sequencing was done on a sample of PBMCs. The source is a woman aged 60-70 years in good health and CMV-seronegative.

The CDR3 loop reads CASSWAREGEKLFF. The CDR3 DNA reads as TGTGCCAGCAGCTGGGCCCGAGAGGGCGAAAAACTGTTTTTT. The rearrangement joins TRBV16 to TRBJ1-4; unclear D gene. The CDR3 loop spans 14 amino acids. The germline V gene has CDR1 KGHSY and CDR2 FQNENV. Trimming removed 5 bases from V and 8 bases from J, with 15 bases in between.